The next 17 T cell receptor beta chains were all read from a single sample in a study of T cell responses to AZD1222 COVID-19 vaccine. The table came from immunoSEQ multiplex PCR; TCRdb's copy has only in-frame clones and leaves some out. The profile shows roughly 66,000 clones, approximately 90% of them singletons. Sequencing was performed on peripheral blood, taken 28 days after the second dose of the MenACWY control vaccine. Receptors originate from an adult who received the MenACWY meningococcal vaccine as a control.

CDR3 protein: CASNPLGLITGELFF. The CDR3 DNA reads as TGTGCCAGCAACCCTTTGGGACTCATCACCGGGGAGCTGTTTTTT. This rearrangement joins TRBV10-3 to TRBJ2-2, with D maybe TRBD2 (6 bases). Germline assignment: CDR1 ENHRY and CDR2 SYGVKD. This CDR3 contains 15 residues. Deletions cut 10 bases from V and 4 bases from J, with 19 bases between.

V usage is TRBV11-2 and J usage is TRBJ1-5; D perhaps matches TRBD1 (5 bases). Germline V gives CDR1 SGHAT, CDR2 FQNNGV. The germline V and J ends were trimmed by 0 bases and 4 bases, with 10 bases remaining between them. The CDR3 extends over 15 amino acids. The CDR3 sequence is CASSLDGGGNQPQHF. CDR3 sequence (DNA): TGTGCCAGCAGCTTAGATGGGGGAGGGAATCAGCCCCAGCATTTT.

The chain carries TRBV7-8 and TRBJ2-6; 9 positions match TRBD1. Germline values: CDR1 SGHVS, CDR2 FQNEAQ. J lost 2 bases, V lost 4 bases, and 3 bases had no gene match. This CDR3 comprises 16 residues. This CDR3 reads CASSSNRGPGANVLTF. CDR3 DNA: TGTGCCAGCAGCTCCAACAGGGGGCCTGGGGCCAACGTCCTGACTTTC. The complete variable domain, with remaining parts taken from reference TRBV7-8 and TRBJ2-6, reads GAGVSQSPRYKVAKRGQDVALRCDPISGHVSLFWYQQALGQGPEFLTYFQNEAQLDKSGLPSDRFFAERPEGSVSTLKIQRTQQEDSAVYLCASSSNRGPGANVLTFGAGSRLTVL.

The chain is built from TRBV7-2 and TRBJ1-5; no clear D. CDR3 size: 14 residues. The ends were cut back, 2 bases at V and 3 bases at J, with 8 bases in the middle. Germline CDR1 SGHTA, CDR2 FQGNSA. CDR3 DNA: TGTGCCAGCAGCTTACGGGGATTCAATCAGCCCCAGCATTTT. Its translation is CASSLRGFNQPQHF.

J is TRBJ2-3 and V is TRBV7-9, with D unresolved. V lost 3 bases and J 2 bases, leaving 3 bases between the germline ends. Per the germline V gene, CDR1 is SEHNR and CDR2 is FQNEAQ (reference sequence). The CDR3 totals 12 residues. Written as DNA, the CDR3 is TGTGCCAGCAGCTTCCCCACAGATACGCAGTATTTT. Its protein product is CASSFPTDTQYF. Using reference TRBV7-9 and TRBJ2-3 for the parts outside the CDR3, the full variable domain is DTGVSQNPRHKITKRGQNVTFRCDPISEHNRLYWYRQTLGQGPEFLTYFQNEAQLEKSRLLSDRFSAERPKGSFSTLEIQRTEQGDSAMYLCASSFPTDTQYFGPGTRLTVL.

CDR3 residues: CAVSPGRSDTQYF. CDR3 bases: TGTGCCGTCTCTCCTGGGCGATCGGATACGCAGTATTTT. The rearrangement joins TRBV10-3 to TRBJ2-3; D not certain. Germline lookup yields CDR1 ENHRY and CDR2 SYGVKD. The germline V and J ends were trimmed by 11 bases and 6 bases, with 18 bases remaining between them. This CDR3 contains 13 residues.

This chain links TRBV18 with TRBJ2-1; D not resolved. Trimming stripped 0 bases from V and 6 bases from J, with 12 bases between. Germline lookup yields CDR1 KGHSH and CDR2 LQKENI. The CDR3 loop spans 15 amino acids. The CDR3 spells CASSPPSFVGNEQFF. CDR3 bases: TGTGCCAGCTCACCACCAAGTTTCGTGGGCAATGAGCAGTTCTTC. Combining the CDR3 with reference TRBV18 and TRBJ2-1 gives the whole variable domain NAGVMQNPRHLVRRRGQEARLRCSPMKGHSHVYWYRQLPEEGLKFMVYLQKENIIDESGMPKERFSAEFPKEGPSILRIQQVVRGDSAAYFCASSPPSFVGNEQFFGPGTRLTVL.

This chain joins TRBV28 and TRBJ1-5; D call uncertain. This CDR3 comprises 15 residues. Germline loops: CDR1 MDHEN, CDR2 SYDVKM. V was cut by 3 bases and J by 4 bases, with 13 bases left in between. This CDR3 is CASSLADGVNQPQHF. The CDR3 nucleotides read TGTGCCAGCAGTTTGGCGGACGGAGTTAATCAGCCCCAGCATTTT.

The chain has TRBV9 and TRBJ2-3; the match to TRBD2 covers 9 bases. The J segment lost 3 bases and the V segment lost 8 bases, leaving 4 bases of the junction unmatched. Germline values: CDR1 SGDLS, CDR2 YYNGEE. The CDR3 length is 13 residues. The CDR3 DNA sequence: TGTGCCAGTTCAGCGGGGGGAACAGATACGCAGTATTTT. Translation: CASSAGGTDTQYF.

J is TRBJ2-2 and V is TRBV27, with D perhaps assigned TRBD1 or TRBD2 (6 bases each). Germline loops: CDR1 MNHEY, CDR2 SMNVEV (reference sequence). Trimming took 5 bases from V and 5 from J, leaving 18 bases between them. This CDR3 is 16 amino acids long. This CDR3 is CASSPHGGLETGELFF. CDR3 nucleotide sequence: TGTGCCAGCAGTCCCCATGGGGGGCTGGAGACCGGGGAGCTGTTTTTT.

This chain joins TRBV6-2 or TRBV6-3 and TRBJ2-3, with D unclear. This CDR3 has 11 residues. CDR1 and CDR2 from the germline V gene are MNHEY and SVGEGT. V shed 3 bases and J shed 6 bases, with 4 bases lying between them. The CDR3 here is CASSYMDTQYF. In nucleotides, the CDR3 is TGTGCCAGCAGTTATATGGATACGCAGTATTTT.

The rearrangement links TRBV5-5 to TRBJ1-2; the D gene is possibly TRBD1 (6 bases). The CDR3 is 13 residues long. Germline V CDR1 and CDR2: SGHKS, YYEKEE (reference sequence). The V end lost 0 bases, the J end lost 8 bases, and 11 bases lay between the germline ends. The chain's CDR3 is CASSLASGEGYTF. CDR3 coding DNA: TGTGCCAGCAGCTTGGCCTCAGGGGAGGGCTACACCTTC.

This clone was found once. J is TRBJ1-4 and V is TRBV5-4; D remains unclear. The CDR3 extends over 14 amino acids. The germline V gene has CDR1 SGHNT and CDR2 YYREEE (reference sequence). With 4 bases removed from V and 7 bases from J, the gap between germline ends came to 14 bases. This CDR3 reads CASSAVGSGEKLFF. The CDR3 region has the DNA TGTGCCAGCAGCGCGGTAGGGTCGGGTGAAAAACTGTTTTTT.

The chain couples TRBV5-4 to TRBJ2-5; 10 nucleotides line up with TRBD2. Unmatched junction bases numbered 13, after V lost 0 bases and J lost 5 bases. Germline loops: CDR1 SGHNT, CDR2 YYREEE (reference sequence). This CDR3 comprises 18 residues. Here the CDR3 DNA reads TGTGCCAGCAGCTTGGACCTCCCCAGCGGGGGGGCTTGGGAGACCCAGTACTTC. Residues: CASSLDLPSGGAWETQYF.

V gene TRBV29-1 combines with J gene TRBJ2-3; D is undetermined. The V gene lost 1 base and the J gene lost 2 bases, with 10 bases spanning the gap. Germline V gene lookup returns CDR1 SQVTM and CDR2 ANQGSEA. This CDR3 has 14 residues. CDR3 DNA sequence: TGCAGCGTTGAAGGTCGGCGCGCCACAGATACGCAGTATTTT. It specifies CSVEGRRATDTQYF.

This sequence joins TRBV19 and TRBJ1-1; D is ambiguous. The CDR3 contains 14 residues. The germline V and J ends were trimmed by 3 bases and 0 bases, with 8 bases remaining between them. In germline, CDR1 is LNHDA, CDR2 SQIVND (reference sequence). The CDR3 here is CASSMGQMNTEAFF. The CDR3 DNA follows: TGTGCCAGTAGTATGGGCCAGATGAACACTGAAGCTTTCTTT.

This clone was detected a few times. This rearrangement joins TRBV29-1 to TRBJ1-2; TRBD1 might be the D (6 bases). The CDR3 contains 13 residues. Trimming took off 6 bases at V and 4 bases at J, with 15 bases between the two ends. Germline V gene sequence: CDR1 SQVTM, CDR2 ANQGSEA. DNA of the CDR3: TGCAGCGTCTCGGGGGGCAGCCTCTATGGCTACACCTTC. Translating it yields CSVSGGSLYGYTF.